Listed below are T cell receptor beta chains from one sample, sequenced in a study of cytomegalovirus exposure and HLA in healthy donors. TCRdb's table, derived via immunoSEQ multiplex PCR, lists solely in-frame clones and lacks some. The repertoire consists of some 120,000 clones, with around three quarters occurring once and the leading ten covering roughly 3.2%. The sequencing input was PBMCs. The receptor source for this set is a man aged 25 to 40 in good health and CMV-seronegative. Each CDR3 is given with its conserved first and last residue. The D gene is left open where the match is weak. Rows may omit the clone size; those that give it use once, few, many or a size class.

J gene,clone size,V gene,D gene,CDR3 protein,CDR3 DNA
TRBJ2-7,once,TRBV6-5,TRBD1,CASRQGQPYEQYF,TGTGCCAGCAGACAGGGACAGCCCTACGAGCAGTACTTC
TRBJ1-4,-,TRBV4-3,-,CASSQDGRGGNEKLFF,TGCGCCAGCAGCCAAGATGGGCGTGGGGGGAATGAAAAACTGTTTTTT
TRBJ2-7,-,TRBV4-3,-,CASSQELLAEQYF,TGCGCCAGCAGCCAAGAGTTACTAGCCGAGCAGTACTTC
TRBJ2-3,-,TRBV5-6,-,CASSFERGTDTQYF,TGTGCCAGCAGCTTCGAACGGGGCACAGATACGCAGTATTTT
TRBJ2-3,-,TRBV28,TRBD1,CASSLFRTGATDTQYF,TGTGCCAGCAGTTTATTCCGGACAGGGGCCACAGATACGCAGTATTTT
TRBJ1-2,once,TRBV28,-,CATRDPGSYGYTF,TGTGCCACCCGAGATCCAGGATCTTATGGCTACACCTTC
TRBJ1-1,-,TRBV5-4,-,CASSSQGVPEAFF,TGTGCCAGCAGTTCACAGGGTGTCCCTGAAGCTTTCTTT
TRBJ1-2,-,TRBV4-3,-,CASSHQGEGGYTF,TGCGCCAGCAGCCACCAGGGTGAAGGTGGCTACACCTTC
TRBJ2-5,-,TRBV11-2,-,CASSLEGETQYF,TGTGCCAGCAGCCTGGAGGGTGAGACCCAGTACTTC
TRBJ1-4,few,TRBV6-1,TRBD1,CASRDRVLNEKLFF,TGTGCCAGCAGGGACAGGGTCCTTAATGAAAAACTGTTTTTT
TRBJ1-1,-,TRBV6-6,-,CASSYNGGDTEAFF,TGTGCCAGCAGTTATAACGGCGGGGACACTGAAGCTTTCTTT
TRBJ2-3,-,TRBV27,-,CASSFQGSDTQYF,TGTGCCAGCAGTTTTCAGGGGTCAGATACGCAGTATTTT
TRBJ2-5,once,TRBV30,TRBD1,CAWSTGTGGPETQYF,TGTGCCTGGAGTACAGGGACAGGGGGCCCTGAGACCCAGTACTTC
TRBJ2-7,-,TRBV6-5,TRBD1,CASSSGQGLREQYF,TGTGCCAGCAGTTCTGGACAGGGGTTAAGAGAGCAGTACTTC
TRBJ2-1,-,TRBV19,TRBD2,CASSTGTTSYNEQFF,TGTGCCAGTAGTACCGGGACTACCTCTTACAATGAGCAGTTCTTC
TRBJ1-1,-,TRBV6-4,TRBD1,CASNQGARSENTEAFF,TGTGCCAGCAACCAGGGGGCGCGTTCGGAGAACACTGAAGCTTTCTTT
TRBJ1-2,-,TRBV6-1,-,CASSESAGAYLGYGYTF,TGTGCCAGCAGTGAAAGCGCAGGGGCCTATTTAGGGTATGGCTACACCTTC
TRBJ1-4,-,TRBV7-2,-,CASSLGDWSEKLFF,TGTGCCAGCAGCTTAGGGGACTGGAGTGAAAAACTGTTTTTT
TRBJ1-2,few,TRBV4-3,-,CASSLNRGGSYGYTF,TGCGCCAGCAGCCTTAATAGGGGCGGTTCCTATGGCTACACCTTC
TRBJ1-2,-,TRBV28,-,CASSQLSPGSLYGYTF,TGTGCCAGCAGTCAATTAAGTCCAGGAAGCCTCTATGGCTACACCTTC
TRBJ1-1,-,TRBV5-6,-,CASSLEAGVVNTEAFF,TGTGCCAGCAGCTTGGAGGCAGGGGTGGTGAACACTGAAGCTTTCTTT
TRBJ2-5,-,TRBV2,-,CASRASIQETQYF,TGTGCCAGCAGGGCTTCGATCCAAGAGACCCAGTACTTC
TRBJ2-7,-,TRBV15,-,CATSRDLAAGIHEQYF,TGTGCCACCAGCAGAGATCTGGCGGCAGGGATCCACGAGCAGTACTTC
TRBJ2-2,-,TRBV5-4,TRBD2,CASSFSGWNTGELFF,TGTGCCAGCAGCTTTAGCGGGTGGAACACCGGGGAGCTGTTTTTT
TRBJ2-7,-,TRBV10-2,-,CARTLGRGLDYEQYF,TGCGCCAGGACCCTGGGGAGAGGGCTTGACTACGAGCAGTACTTC
TRBJ2-3,-,TRBV28,-,CASSLNWPGGPQYF,TGTGCCAGCAGTTTAAATTGGCCGGGGGGCCCGCAGTATTTT
TRBJ2-7,-,TRBV19,-,CASSISTDHSYEQYF,TGTGCCAGTAGTATCTCGACAGACCACTCCTACGAGCAGTACTTC
TRBJ1-2,-,TRBV28,TRBD1,CASSVGQGVYGYTF,TGTGCCAGCAGTGTTGGACAGGGGGTTTATGGCTACACCTTC
TRBJ2-7,few,TRBV11-2,TRBD1,CASSRGQGGHEQYF,TGTGCCAGCAGCAGGGGACAGGGGGGCCACGAGCAGTACTTC
TRBJ2-2,-,TRBV7-3,-,CASSLLGATNTGELFF,TGTGCCAGCAGCTTATTGGGGGCAACGAACACCGGGGAGCTGTTTTTT
TRBJ1-2,-,TRBV28,TRBD1,CASGQGAHYGYTF,TGTGCCTCGGGACAGGGGGCTCACTATGGCTACACCTTC
TRBJ2-1,-,TRBV7-2,TRBD2,CASSLTSGGHNEQFF,TGTGCCAGCAGCTTGACTAGCGGGGGACACAATGAGCAGTTCTTC
TRBJ2-6,-,TRBV5-4,-,CASSLDGSGANVLTF,TGTGCCAGCAGCTTGGACGGCTCTGGGGCCAACGTCCTGACTTTC
TRBJ2-3,-,TRBV5-1,TRBD2,CASSLPEGEGDTQYF,TGCGCCAGCAGCTTGCCCGAAGGGGAGGGGGATACGCAGTATTTT
TRBJ2-7,once,TRBV20-1,TRBD1,CSGAGGEQYF,TGCAGTGGGGCAGGGGGAGAGCAGTACTTC
TRBJ1-2,-,TRBV5-3,-,CARSLRTLSHGYTF,TGTGCCAGAAGCTTACGGACACTCTCCCATGGCTACACCTTC
TRBJ2-1,-,TRBV30,-,CAWSPGQSSSYNEQFF,TGTGCCTGGAGCCCAGGACAGTCGAGCTCCTACAATGAGCAGTTCTTC
TRBJ1-1,once,TRBV9,-,CASSGGGGTEAFF,TGTGCCAGCAGCGGCGGGGGTGGCACTGAAGCTTTCTTT
TRBJ1-4,few,TRBV6-5,TRBD1,CASRGTENEKLFF,TGTGCCAGCAGAGGGACAGAGAATGAAAAACTGTTTTTT
TRBJ1-2,-,TRBV9,-,CASSVSSGTNYGYTF,TGTGCCAGCAGCGTATCCTCCGGGACTAACTATGGCTACACCTTC
TRBJ1-5,-,TRBV28,TRBD1,CASSQDRARNQPQHF,TGTGCCAGCAGCCAGGACAGGGCACGCAATCAGCCCCAGCATTTT
TRBJ1-1,-,TRBV18,-,CASSPRSVNTEAFF,TGTGCCAGCTCACCACGTTCAGTGAACACTGAAGCTTTCTTT
TRBJ1-3,-,TRBV7-8,-,CASSLVGLESSGNTIYF,TGTGCCAGCAGCTTAGTTGGACTGGAAAGCTCTGGAAACACCATATATTTT
TRBJ2-1,-,TRBV19,TRBD1,CASSTRQGFSDEQFF,TGTGCCAGTAGTACCCGACAGGGGTTTAGCGATGAGCAGTTCTTC
TRBJ1-3,-,TRBV5-1,-,CASSLEAGTGNTIYF,TGCGCCAGCAGCCTAGAGGCAGGGACTGGAAACACCATATATTTT
TRBJ1-5,-,TRBV11-2,-,CASSLVVVVNQPQHF,TGTGCCAGCAGCTTAGTAGTAGTGGTTAATCAGCCCCAGCATTTT
TRBJ2-5,-,TRBV28,-,CASSPTQGWGWGQYF,TGTGCCAGCAGCCCAACGCAGGGGTGGGGTTGGGGCCAGTACTTC
TRBJ1-2,-,TRBV11-2,-,CASSLGPGRNYGYTF,TGTGCCAGCAGCTTAGGGCCCGGGAGGAACTATGGCTACACCTTC
TRBJ2-7,-,TRBV7-6,TRBD1,CASSLVDLPQGGGEQYF,TGTGCCAGCAGCTTAGTAGACTTACCACAGGGGGGCGGCGAGCAGTACTTC
TRBJ2-1,few,TRBV29-1,TRBD1,CSVEGTGQSSYNEQFF,TGCAGCGTTGAGGGAACGGGACAGAGCTCCTACAATGAGCAGTTCTTC
TRBJ2-1,-,TRBV6-4,TRBD2,CASMATSGRGEQFF,TGTGCCAGCATGGCGACTAGCGGACGGGGTGAGCAGTTCTTC
TRBJ2-3,-,TRBV11-3,-,CASSPRTASDTQYF,TGTGCCAGCAGCCCAAGGACAGCTTCAGATACGCAGTATTTT
TRBJ1-5,-,TRBV19,-,CASRSSGGSGVGLGNQPQHF,TGTGCCAGTAGATCATCGGGGGGAAGCGGAGTTGGATTAGGCAATCAGCCCCAGCATTTT